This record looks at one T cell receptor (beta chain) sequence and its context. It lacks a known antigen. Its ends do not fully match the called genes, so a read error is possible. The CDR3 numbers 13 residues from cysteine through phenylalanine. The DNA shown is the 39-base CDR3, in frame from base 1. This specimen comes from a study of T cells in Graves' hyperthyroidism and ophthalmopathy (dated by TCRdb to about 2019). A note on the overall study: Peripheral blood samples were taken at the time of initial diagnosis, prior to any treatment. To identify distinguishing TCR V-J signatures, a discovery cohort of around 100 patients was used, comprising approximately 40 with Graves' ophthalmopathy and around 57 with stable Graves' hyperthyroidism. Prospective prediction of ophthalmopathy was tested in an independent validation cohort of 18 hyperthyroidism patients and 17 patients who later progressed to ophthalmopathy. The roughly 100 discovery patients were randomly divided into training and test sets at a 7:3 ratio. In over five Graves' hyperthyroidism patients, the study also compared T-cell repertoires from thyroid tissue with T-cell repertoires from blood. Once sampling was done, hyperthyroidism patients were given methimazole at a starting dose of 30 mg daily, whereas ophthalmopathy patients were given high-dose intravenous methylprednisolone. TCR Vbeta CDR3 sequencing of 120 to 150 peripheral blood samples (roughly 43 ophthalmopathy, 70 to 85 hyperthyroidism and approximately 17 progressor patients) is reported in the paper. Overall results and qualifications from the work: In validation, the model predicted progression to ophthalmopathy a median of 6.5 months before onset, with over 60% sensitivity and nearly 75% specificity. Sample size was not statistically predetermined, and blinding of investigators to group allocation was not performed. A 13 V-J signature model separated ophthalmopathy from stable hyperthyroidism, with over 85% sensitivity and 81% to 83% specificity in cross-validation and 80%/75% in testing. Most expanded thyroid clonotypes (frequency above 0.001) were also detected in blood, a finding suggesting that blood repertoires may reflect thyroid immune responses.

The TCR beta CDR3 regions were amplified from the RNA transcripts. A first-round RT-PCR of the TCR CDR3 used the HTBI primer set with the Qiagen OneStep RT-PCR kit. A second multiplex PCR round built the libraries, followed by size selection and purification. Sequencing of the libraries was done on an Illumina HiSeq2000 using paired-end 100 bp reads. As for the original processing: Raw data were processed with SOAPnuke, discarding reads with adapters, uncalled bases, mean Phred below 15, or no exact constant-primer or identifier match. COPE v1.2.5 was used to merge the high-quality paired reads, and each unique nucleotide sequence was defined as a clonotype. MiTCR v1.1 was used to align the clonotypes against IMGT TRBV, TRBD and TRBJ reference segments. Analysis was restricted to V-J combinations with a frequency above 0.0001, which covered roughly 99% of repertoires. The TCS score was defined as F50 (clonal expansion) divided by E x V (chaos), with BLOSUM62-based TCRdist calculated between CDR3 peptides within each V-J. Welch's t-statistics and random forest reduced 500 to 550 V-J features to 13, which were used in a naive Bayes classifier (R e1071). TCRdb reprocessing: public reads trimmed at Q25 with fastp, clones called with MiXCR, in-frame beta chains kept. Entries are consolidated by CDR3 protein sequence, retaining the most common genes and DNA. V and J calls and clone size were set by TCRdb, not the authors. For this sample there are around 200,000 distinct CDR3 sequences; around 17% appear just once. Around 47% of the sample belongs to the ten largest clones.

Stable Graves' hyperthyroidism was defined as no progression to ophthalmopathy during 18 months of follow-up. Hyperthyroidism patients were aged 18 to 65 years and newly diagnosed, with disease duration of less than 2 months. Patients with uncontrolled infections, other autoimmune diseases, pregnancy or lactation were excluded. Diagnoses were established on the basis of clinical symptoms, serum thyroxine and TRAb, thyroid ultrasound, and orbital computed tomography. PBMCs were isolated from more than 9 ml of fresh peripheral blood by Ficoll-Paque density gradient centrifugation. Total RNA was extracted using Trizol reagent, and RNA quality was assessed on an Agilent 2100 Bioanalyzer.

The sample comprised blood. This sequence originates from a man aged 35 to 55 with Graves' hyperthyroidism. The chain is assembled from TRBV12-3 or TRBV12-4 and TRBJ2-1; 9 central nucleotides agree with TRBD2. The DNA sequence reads TGTGCCAGCAGTCTAGCGGGACAGACAGAGCAGTTCTTC. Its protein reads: CASSLAGQTEQFF.